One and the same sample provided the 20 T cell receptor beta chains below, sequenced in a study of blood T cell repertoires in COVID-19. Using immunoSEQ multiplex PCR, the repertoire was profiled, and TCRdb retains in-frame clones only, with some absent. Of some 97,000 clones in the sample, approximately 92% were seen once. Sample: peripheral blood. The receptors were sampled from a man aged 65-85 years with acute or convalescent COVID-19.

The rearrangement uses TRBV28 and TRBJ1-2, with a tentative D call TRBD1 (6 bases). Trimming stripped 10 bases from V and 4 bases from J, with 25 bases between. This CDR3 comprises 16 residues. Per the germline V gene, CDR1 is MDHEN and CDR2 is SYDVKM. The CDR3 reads CATQLGTGPGIYGYTF. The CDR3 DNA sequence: TGTGCCACCCAGTTGGGAACAGGGCCGGGGATCTATGGCTACACCTTC.

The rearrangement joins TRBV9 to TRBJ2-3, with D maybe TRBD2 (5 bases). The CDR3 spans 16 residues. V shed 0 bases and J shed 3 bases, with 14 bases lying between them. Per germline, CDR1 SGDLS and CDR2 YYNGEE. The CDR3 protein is CASSVDSAPATDTQYF. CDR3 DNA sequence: TGTGCCAGCAGCGTAGATAGCGCCCCGGCGACAGATACGCAGTATTTT.

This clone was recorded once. The CDR3 region is CASSPWVLDNEQFF. The CDR3 nucleotides are TGTGCCAGCAGTCCTTGGGTACTAGACAATGAGCAGTTCTTC. The chain carries TRBV6-5 and TRBJ2-1; TRBD2 might be the D (5 bases). This CDR3 has 14 residues. Trimming removed 5 bases at V and 5 bases at J, with 13 bases between. CDR1 and CDR2 (germline): MNHEY, SVGAGI.

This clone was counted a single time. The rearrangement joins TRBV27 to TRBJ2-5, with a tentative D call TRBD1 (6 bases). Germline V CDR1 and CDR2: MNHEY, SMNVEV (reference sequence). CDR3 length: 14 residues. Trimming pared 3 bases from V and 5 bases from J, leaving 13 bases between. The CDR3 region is CASSLTGRYETQYF. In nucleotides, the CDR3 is TGTGCCAGCAGTTTGACAGGAAGGTATGAGACCCAGTACTTC.

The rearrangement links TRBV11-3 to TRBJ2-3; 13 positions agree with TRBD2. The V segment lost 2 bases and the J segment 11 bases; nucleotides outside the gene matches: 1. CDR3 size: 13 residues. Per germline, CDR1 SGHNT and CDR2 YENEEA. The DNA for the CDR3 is TGTGCCAGCAGCTTAACTAGCGGGGGGGTGCAGTATTTT. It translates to CASSLTSGGVQYF.

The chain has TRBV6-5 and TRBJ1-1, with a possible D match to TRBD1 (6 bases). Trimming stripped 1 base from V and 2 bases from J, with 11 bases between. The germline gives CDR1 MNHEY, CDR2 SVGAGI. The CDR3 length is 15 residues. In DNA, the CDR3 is TGTGCCAGCAGTTACTGGATAGGGGGTAACACTGAAGCTTTCTTT. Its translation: CASSYWIGGNTEAFF.

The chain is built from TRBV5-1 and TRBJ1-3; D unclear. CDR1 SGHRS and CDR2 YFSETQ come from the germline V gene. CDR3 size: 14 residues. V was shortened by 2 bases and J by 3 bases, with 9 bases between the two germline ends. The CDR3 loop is CASSLAGYGNTIYF. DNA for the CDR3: TGCGCCAGCAGCTTAGCCGGGTATGGAAACACCATATATTTT.

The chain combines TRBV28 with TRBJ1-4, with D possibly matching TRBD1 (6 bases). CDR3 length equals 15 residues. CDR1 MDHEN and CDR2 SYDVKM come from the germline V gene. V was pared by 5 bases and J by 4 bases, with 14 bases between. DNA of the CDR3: TGTGCCAGCAGTCCCCGGGGGGCTCTTAATGAAAAACTGTTTTTT. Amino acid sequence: CASSPRGALNEKLFF.

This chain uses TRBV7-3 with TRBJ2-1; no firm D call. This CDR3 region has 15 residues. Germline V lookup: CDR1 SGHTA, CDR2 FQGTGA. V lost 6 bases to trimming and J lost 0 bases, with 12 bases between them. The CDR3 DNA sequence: TGTGCCAGCAGTTCCGGGTACGCCTCCTACAATGAGCAGTTCTTC. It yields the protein CASSSGYASYNEQFF.

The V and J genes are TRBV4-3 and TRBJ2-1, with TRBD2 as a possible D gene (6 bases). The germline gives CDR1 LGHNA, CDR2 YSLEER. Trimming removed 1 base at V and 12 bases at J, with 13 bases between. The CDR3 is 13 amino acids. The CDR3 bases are TGCGCCAGCAGCCAAGGAGGAGGGACCCGGCAGTTCTTC. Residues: CASSQGGGTRQFF.

This CDR3 reads CASRPSGRHEKLFF. The CDR3 DNA reads as TGTGCCAGCAGGCCGTCCGGGAGGCATGAAAAACTGTTTTTT. The chain employs TRBV27 and TRBJ1-4; no clear D gene. CDR3 length: 14 residues. Germline-derived CDR1 and CDR2 are MNHEY and SMNVEV (reference sequence). V dropped 6 bases and J dropped 6 bases, with 14 bases sitting between them. Combining the CDR3 with reference TRBV27 and TRBJ1-4 gives the whole variable domain EAQVTQNPRYLITVTGKKLTVTCSQNMNHEYMSWYRQDPGLGLRQIYYSMNVEVTDKGDVPEGYKVSRKEKRNFPLILESPSPNQTSLYFCASRPSGRHEKLFFGSGTQLSVL.

DNA of the CDR3: TGTGCCAGCAGTCCCCAGGGGAGTGATTCACCCCTCCACTTT. As protein: CASSPQGSDSPLHF. This rearrangement joins TRBV6-6 to TRBJ1-6; tentative D call: TRBD1 (6 bases). CDR3 length: 14 residues. Germline V gives CDR1 MNHNY, CDR2 SVGAGI (reference sequence). V was clipped by 5 bases and J by 8 bases, with 13 bases between them.

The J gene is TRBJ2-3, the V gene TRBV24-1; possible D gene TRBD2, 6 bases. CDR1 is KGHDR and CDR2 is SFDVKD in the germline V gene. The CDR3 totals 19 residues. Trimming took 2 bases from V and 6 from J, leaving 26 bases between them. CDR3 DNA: TGTGCCACCAGTGATTACCCCAGTCCCGCACACAAGGGGAGGGATACGCAGTATTTT. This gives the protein CATSDYPSPAHKGRDTQYF.

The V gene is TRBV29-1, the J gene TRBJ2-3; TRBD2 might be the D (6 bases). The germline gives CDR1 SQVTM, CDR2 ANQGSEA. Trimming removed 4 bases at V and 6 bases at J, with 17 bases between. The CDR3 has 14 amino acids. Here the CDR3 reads CSVGGEAGTDTQYF. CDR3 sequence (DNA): TGCAGCGTTGGAGGGGAGGCGGGGACGGATACGCAGTATTTT.

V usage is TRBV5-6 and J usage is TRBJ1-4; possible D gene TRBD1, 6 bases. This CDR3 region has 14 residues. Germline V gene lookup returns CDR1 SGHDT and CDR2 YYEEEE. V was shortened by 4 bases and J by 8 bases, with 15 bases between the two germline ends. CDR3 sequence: CASSVQGWSEKLFF. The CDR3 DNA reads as TGTGCCAGCAGCGTGCAGGGGTGGAGCGAAAAACTGTTTTTT. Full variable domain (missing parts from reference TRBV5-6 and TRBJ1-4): DAGVTQSPTHLIKTRGQQVTLRCSPKSGHDTVSWYQQALGQGPQFIFQYYEEEERQRGNFPDRFSGHQFPNYSSELNVNALLLGDSALYLCASSVQGWSEKLFFGSGTQLSVL.

This CDR3 is CASSPRAYSYEQYF. In nucleotides, the CDR3 is TGTGCCAGCAGCCCGCGGGCCTACTCCTACGAGCAGTACTTC. The gene calls are TRBV11-3 and TRBJ2-7; TRBD2 might be the D (5 bases). Trimming removed 5 bases from V and 0 bases from J, with 11 bases in between. Germline CDR1 is SGHNT and CDR2 is YENEEA. This CDR3 region has 14 residues.

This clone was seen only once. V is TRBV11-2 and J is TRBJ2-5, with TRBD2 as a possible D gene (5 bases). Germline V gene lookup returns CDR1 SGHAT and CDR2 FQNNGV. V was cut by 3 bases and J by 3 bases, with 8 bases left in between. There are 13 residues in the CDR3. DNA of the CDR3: TGTGCCAGCAGCTTCTACGGGGAAGAGACCCAGTACTTC. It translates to CASSFYGEETQYF.

CDR3 protein: CASSPLITGNNEQFF. In nucleotides, the CDR3 is TGTGCCAGCTCACCACTCATTACAGGGAACAATGAGCAGTTCTTC. V and J are TRBV18 and TRBJ2-1, with D possibly being TRBD1 (6 bases). The CDR3 is 15 residues long. The germline V and J ends were trimmed by 1 base and 5 bases, with 12 bases remaining between them. The germline gives CDR1 KGHSH, CDR2 LQKENI.

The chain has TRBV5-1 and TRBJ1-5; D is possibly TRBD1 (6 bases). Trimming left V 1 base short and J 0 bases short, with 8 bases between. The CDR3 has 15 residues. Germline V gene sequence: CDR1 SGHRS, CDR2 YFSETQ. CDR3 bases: TGCGCCAGCAGCTTGCAGGGACATAGCAATCAGCCCCAGCATTTT. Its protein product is CASSLQGHSNQPQHF. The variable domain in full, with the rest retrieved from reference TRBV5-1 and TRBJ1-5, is KAGVTQTPRYLIKTRGQQVTLSCSPISGHRSVSWYQQTPGQGLQFLFEYFSETQRNKGNFPGRFSGRQFSNSRSEMNVSTLELGDSALYLCASSLQGHSNQPQHFGDGTRLSIL.

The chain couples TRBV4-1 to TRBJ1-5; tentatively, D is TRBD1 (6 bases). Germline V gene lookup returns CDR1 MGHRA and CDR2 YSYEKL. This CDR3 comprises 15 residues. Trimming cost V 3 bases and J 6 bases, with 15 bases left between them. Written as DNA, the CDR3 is TGCGCCAGCAGCCAGAATCGGGGGGCCGGTCAGCCCCAGCATTTT. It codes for CASSQNRGAGQPQHF.